A selection of T cell receptor beta chains follows, all from one sample in a study of metastatic and nonmetastatic thyroid tumors. TCRdb reprocessed the PCR reads via MiXCR. The data contain about 6,100 clones, roughly a third of them singletons. The sequenced sample was adjacent normal tissue. The origin of the receptors is a male donor with papillary thyroid cancer or a benign thyroid nodule (not recorded which). Some clones in this sample may be carry-over from other donors' samples. CDR3s include the opening cysteine and the closing phenylalanine or tryptophan. D genes are given only for firm matches. Only some rows state a clone size, as once, few, many or a class for expanded clones.

abundance: -
v_gene: TRBV27
d_gene: -
j_gene: TRBJ1-1
CDR3aa: CASSLRPPQGNTEAFF
CDR3nt: TGTGCCAGCAGTTTAAGGCCCCCTCAGGGTAACACTGAAGCTTTCTTT

abundance: -
v_gene: TRBV27
d_gene: -
j_gene: TRBJ1-1
CDR3aa: CASSLNVGWGTEAFF
CDR3nt: TGTGCCAGCAGTTTAAATGTCGGATGGGGCACTGAAGCTTTCTTT

abundance: -
v_gene: TRBV29-1
d_gene: -
j_gene: TRBJ1-1
CDR3aa: CSVERRGNTEAFF
CDR3nt: TGCAGCGTTGAGAGGCGGGGTAATACTGAAGCTTTCTTT

abundance: few
v_gene: TRBV27
d_gene: -
j_gene: TRBJ2-5
CDR3aa: CASSLSDRSETQYF
CDR3nt: TGTGCCAGCAGTTTATCGGACAGATCAGAGACCCAGTACTTC

abundance: -
v_gene: TRBV7-7
d_gene: -
j_gene: TRBJ2-6
CDR3aa: CASSPGQASGANVLTF
CDR3nt: TGTGCTAGCAGCCCCGGACAAGCCTCTGGGGCCAACGTCCTGACTTTC

abundance: -
v_gene: TRBV20-1
d_gene: TRBD1
j_gene: TRBJ2-3
CDR3aa: CSARKEDRGGTDTQYF
CDR3nt: TGCAGTGCTAGAAAAGAGGACAGGGGAGGCACAGATACGCAGTATTTT

abundance: -
v_gene: TRBV28
d_gene: TRBD2
j_gene: TRBJ2-3
CDR3aa: CASSLEGLASTDTQYF
CDR3nt: TGTGCCAGCAGTTTAGAGGGACTAGCGAGTACAGATACGCAGTATTTT

abundance: few
v_gene: TRBV4-1
d_gene: -
j_gene: TRBJ1-1
CDR3aa: CASSQDPGMNTEAFF
CDR3nt: TGCGCCAGCAGCCAAGATCCAGGGATGAACACTGAAGCTTTCTTT

abundance: few
v_gene: TRBV11-2
d_gene: TRBD2
j_gene: TRBJ2-1
CDR3aa: CASSLGLVGGLAGEQFF
CDR3nt: TGTGCCAGCAGCTTAGGATTAGTGGGGGGACTAGCGGGTGAGCAGTTCTTC

abundance: -
v_gene: TRBV27
d_gene: TRBD2
j_gene: TRBJ2-7
CDR3aa: CASSLSGREGLQYF
CDR3nt: TGTGCCAGCAGTTTATCGGGGCGGGAGGGTTTGCAGTACTTC

abundance: -
v_gene: TRBV3-1
d_gene: TRBD2
j_gene: TRBJ2-7
CDR3aa: CASSQRASGNYEQYF
CDR3nt: TGTGCCAGCAGCCAAAGGGCTAGCGGGAACTACGAGCAGTACTTC

abundance: many
v_gene: TRBV7-1
d_gene: -
j_gene: TRBJ1-1
CDR3aa: CASSSTPSQDSYQESDTEAFF
CDR3nt: TGTGCCAGCAGCTCAACACCTTCTCAGGACAGCTATCAAGAGTCTGACACTGAAGCTTTCTTT

abundance: -
v_gene: TRBV19
d_gene: TRBD1
j_gene: TRBJ2-7
CDR3aa: CASSWEGQGYEQHF
CDR3nt: TGTGCCAGTAGCTGGGAGGGACAGGGCTACGAGCAGCACTTC

abundance: -
v_gene: TRBV4-1
d_gene: TRBD1
j_gene: TRBJ1-4
CDR3aa: CASSYGHGTGEEKLFF
CDR3nt: TGCGCCAGCAGCTACGGACACGGGACAGGGGAAGAAAAACTGTTTTTT

abundance: -
v_gene: TRBV28
d_gene: -
j_gene: TRBJ2-2
CDR3aa: CASSLVWGELFF
CDR3nt: TGTGCCAGCAGTTTAGTCTGGGGGGAGCTGTTTTTT

abundance: -
v_gene: TRBV6-1
d_gene: TRBD2
j_gene: TRBJ2-1
CDR3aa: CASSHLAGVVSNEQFF
CDR3nt: TGTGCCAGCAGTCACCTCGCGGGGGTTGTCAGCAATGAGCAGTTCTTC

abundance: -
v_gene: TRBV16
d_gene: -
j_gene: TRBJ2-5
CDR3aa: CASSQIRAEETQYF
CDR3nt: TGTGCCAGCAGCCAAATCAGGGCCGAGGAGACCCAGTACTTC

abundance: -
v_gene: TRBV6-4
d_gene: TRBD1
j_gene: TRBJ1-6
CDR3aa: CSSRPPGTATSTLHF
CDR3nt: TGTTCCAGCAGACCCCCCGGGACAGCCACTTCAACGCTCCACTTT

abundance: -
v_gene: TRBV20-1
d_gene: -
j_gene: TRBJ1-2
CDR3aa: CSANHRGIFDGYTF
CDR3nt: TGCAGTGCCAACCACCGGGGGATCTTTGATGGCTACACCTTC

abundance: medium-sized
v_gene: TRBV20-1
d_gene: -
j_gene: TRBJ1-1
CDR3aa: CSGGGFGVYTEAFF
CDR3nt: TGCAGTGGAGGCGGCTTTGGGGTGTACACTGAAGCTTTCTTT

abundance: medium-sized
v_gene: TRBV20-1
d_gene: TRBD1
j_gene: TRBJ1-2
CDR3aa: CSAPTGDYGYTF
CDR3nt: TGCAGTGCTCCTACAGGGGACTATGGCTACACCTTC

abundance: -
v_gene: TRBV7-9
d_gene: -
j_gene: TRBJ1-1
CDR3aa: CASSIQDNPGTEAFF
CDR3nt: TGTGCCAGCAGCATCCAGGACAACCCGGGGACTGAAGCTTTCTTT

abundance: once
v_gene: TRBV7-2
d_gene: -
j_gene: TRBJ2-7
CDR3aa: CASSLEMGSYEQYF
CDR3nt: TGTGCCAGCAGCTTAGAAATGGGATCCTACGAGCAGTACTTC

abundance: few
v_gene: TRBV28
d_gene: -
j_gene: TRBJ1-6
CDR3aa: CASSEKTGVGTPLHF
CDR3nt: TGTGCCAGCAGCGAAAAGACGGGTGTAGGCACACCCCTCCACTTT

abundance: -
v_gene: TRBV2
d_gene: TRBD1
j_gene: TRBJ2-7
CDR3aa: CATSTGTDEQYF
CDR3nt: TGTGCCACTTCGACAGGGACCGACGAGCAGTACTTC

abundance: -
v_gene: TRBV7-3
d_gene: -
j_gene: TRBJ2-5
CDR3aa: CASSLTVGETQYF
CDR3nt: TGTGCCAGCAGCTTAACGGTTGGAGAGACCCAGTACTTC

abundance: -
v_gene: TRBV30
d_gene: TRBD1
j_gene: TRBJ1-1
CDR3aa: CAWRQGITEAFF
CDR3nt: TGTGCCTGGAGACAGGGGATCACTGAAGCTTTCTTT

abundance: -
v_gene: TRBV9
d_gene: -
j_gene: TRBJ1-1
CDR3aa: CASSGGGAGAHEAFF
CDR3nt: TGTGCCAGCAGCGGAGGAGGCGCAGGGGCCCATGAAGCTTTCTTT

abundance: few
v_gene: TRBV2
d_gene: -
j_gene: TRBJ2-3
CDR3aa: CASSSGTDTQYF
CDR3nt: TGTGCCAGCAGCTCAGGGACAGATACGCAGTATTTT

abundance: many
v_gene: TRBV20-1
d_gene: -
j_gene: TRBJ2-3
CDR3aa: CSTGSLEQYF
CDR3nt: TGCAGTACTGGGTCATTGGAGCAGTATTTT

abundance: medium-sized
v_gene: TRBV2
d_gene: TRBD1
j_gene: TRBJ2-7
CDR3aa: CASSQGPGQGPHEQYF
CDR3nt: TGTGCCAGCAGTCAAGGCCCGGGACAGGGGCCCCACGAGCAGTACTTC

abundance: few
v_gene: TRBV28
d_gene: -
j_gene: TRBJ2-2
CDR3aa: CASSLTNTGELFF
CDR3nt: TGTGCCAGCAGTTTAACGAACACCGGGGAGCTGTTTTTT

abundance: -
v_gene: TRBV9
d_gene: -
j_gene: TRBJ1-3
CDR3aa: CASSVAPYGDTTYF
CDR3nt: TGTGCCAGCAGCGTAGCCCCCTATGGAGACACCACATATTTT

abundance: few
v_gene: TRBV6-1
d_gene: TRBD1
j_gene: TRBJ1-2
CDR3aa: CASSFGTGYGYTF
CDR3nt: TGTGCCAGCAGTTTCGGGACAGGCTATGGCTACACCTTC